This entry concerns a single TCR beta chain. What it recognizes is unknown. The source of the sample is a study of cytomegalovirus exposure and HLA in healthy donors. Researchers ran the PCR with 60 Vbeta and 13 Jbeta primers. Here immunoSEQ multiplex PCR was the method, and the copy in TCRdb shows in-frame clones only, minus some. The profile shows 95,000 to 150,000 clones, under 90% of them singletons. CDR3 length: 15 amino acids. V shed 4 bases, J shed 1 base, and the junction held 6 bases outside the gene matches. Germline lookup yields CDR1 SGHRS and CDR2 YFSETQ. Overall study findings and caveats: At a 0.05 false discovery rate, a later analysis found roughly 17,000 TCR beta sequences to be associated with HLA alleles. The study labeled fewer than 200 TCR beta chains cytomegalovirus-associated.

This sequence was found in a female donor in good health and CMV-seropositive. This chain joins TRBV5-1 and TRBJ2-7, with 9 bases aligning to TRBD1. Material: PBMCs. This CDR3 reads CASSPGQGISYEQYF. DNA of the CDR3: TGCGCCAGCAGCCCCGGACAGGGGATTTCCTACGAGCAGTACTTC.